The table lists the clone carrying this T cell receptor (beta chain) with many counts. The data were taken from a study of T cells after yellow fever vaccination. One entry per CDR3 protein results from TCRdb running MiXCR on the 5' RACE reads. The data show some 63,000 distinct CDR3 sequences, approximately 7% seen once. The germline V gene encodes CDR1 MGHRA and CDR2 YSYEKL. The CDR3 contains 15 residues. V lost 0 bases to trimming and J lost 7 bases, with 10 bases between them. J is TRBJ1-6 and V is TRBV4-1, with TRBD1 as a possible D gene (5 bases). Source: CD8+ T cells sorted from PBMCs, taken 15 days after the yellow fever booster vaccination. This TCR derives from a man between 25 and 39 years old who received the YFV17D yellow fever vaccine. The CDR3 is CASSQDRGRNSPLHF. CDR3 sequence (DNA): TGCGCCAGCAGCCAAGATCGGGGCAGGAATTCACCCCTCCACTTT.